This T cell receptor beta chain originates from a study of blood T cells in healthy people across ages. A sample-barcoded 5' primer and a J-beta primer mix were used in a second PCR of roughly 6 to 11 cycles. TCRdb re-called the 5' RACE reads through MiXCR, storing one row per CDR3 protein. The data show about 840,000 distinct CDR3 sequences, with about 27% seen just once and roughly 10% held by the top ten. The germline V gene has CDR1 GTSNPN and CDR2 SVGIG (reference sequence). Trimming took off 1 base at V and 7 bases at J, with 14 bases between the two ends. CDR3 size: 14 residues. On this clonotype: Its antigen is unknown.

Study findings and constraints: The authors considered diversity estimates from one million T cells to be underestimates. Versus aged donors, long-lived donors had higher diversity and more naive CD4+ cells.

These data were likewise used in another study, on T cells of mothers and their children. That paper adds: The second PCR used the M1S primer, and this primer added sample barcodes and 2-4 random nucleotides.

The gene calls are TRBV30 and TRBJ1-5; D possibly corresponds to TRBD1 (6 bases). This sequence originates from a woman aged 40 to 50 in good health. Source material: blood. The chain's CDR3 is CAWSAQGRGQPQHF. The CDR3 bases are TGTGCCTGGAGTGCACAGGGTCGAGGGCAGCCCCAGCATTTT.